This entry lists 5 T cell receptor beta chains sequenced from one sample in a study of blood T cells in healthy people across ages. A second roughly 6 to 11 cycle PCR used barcoded and J-beta primers. TCRdb independently ran MiXCR on the 5' RACE reads; one entry per CDR3 protein. The profile covers fewer than 2,000,000 distinct CDR3 sequences, with roughly two fifths appearing a single time and 20% to 25% taken by the ten largest. The sequencing sample was made of blood. These receptors came from a human donor in good health.

There are a few counts of this clonotype. The chain recombines TRBV20-1 with TRBJ2-5; D is perhaps TRBD1 (6 bases). The V gene's germline CDR1 is DFQATT and CDR2 SNEGSKA (reference sequence). This CDR3 region has 12 residues. Trimming stripped 6 bases from V and 3 bases from J, with 11 bases between. The CDR3 nucleotides are TGCAGTGCCACTGACAGGAAAGAGACCCAGTACTTC. As protein: CSATDRKETQYF.

The rearrangement links TRBV27 to TRBJ1-4; perhaps TRBD1 as D (6 bases). Per the germline V gene, CDR1 is MNHEY and CDR2 is SMNVEV (reference sequence). Deletions cut 6 bases from V and 5 bases from J, with 13 bases between. This CDR3 spans 14 amino acids. CDR3 region: CASSFGQSNEKLFF. CDR3 coding DNA: TGTGCCAGCAGCTTCGGACAGTCGAATGAAAAACTGTTTTTT.

J is TRBJ2-3 and V is TRBV5-1; 9 bases match TRBD2. V dropped 2 bases and J dropped 1; count of bases not matched to a gene: 5. The germline V gene encodes CDR1 SGHRS and CDR2 YFSETQ. This CDR3 comprises 16 residues. For the CDR3, the DNA is TGCGCCAGCAGCTTCGAGATAGCGGGGGGCACAGATACGCAGTATTTT. It codes for CASSFEIAGGTDTQYF.

This clonotype was picked up a small number of times. The chain joins TRBV4-3 to TRBJ2-1; D ambiguous. Germline CDR1 LGHNA, CDR2 YSLEER. The germline V and J ends were trimmed by 0 bases and 3 bases, with 6 bases remaining between them. The CDR3 loop spans 14 amino acids. The CDR3 here is CASSQEVYYNEQFF. DNA of the CDR3: TGCGCCAGCAGCCAAGAGGTTTACTACAATGAGCAGTTCTTC.

This clonotype was seen repeatedly, ten times or more. V is TRBV10-3 and J is TRBJ2-4; no firm D call. Germline CDR1 reads ENHRY; CDR2 reads SYGVKD. V was clipped by 0 bases and J by 13 bases, with 10 bases between them. The CDR3 is 12 amino acids. The CDR3 DNA reads as TGTGCCATCAGTGAGTCGGGATCAGAGCAGTACTTC. This codes for CAISESGSEQYF.